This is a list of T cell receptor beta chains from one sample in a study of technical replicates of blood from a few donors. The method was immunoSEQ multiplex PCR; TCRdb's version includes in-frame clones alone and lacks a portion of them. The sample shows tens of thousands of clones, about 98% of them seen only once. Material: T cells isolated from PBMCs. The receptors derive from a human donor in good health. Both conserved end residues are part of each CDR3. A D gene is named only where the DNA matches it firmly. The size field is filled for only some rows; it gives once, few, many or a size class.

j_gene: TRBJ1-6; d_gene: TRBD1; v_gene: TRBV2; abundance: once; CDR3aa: CASYTGAGSGSPLHF; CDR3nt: TGTGCCAGCTATACAGGGGCTGGATCAGGTTCACCCCTCCACTTT
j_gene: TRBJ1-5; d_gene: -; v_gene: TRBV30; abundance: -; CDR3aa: CAWSGPNQPQHF; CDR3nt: TGTGCCTGGAGTGGGCCCAATCAGCCCCAGCATTTT
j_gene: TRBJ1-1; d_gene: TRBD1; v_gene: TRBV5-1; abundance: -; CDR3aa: CASSLGWGTGSRTEAFF; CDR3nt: TGCGCCAGCAGCTTGGGGTGGGGGACAGGGTCTCGAACTGAAGCTTTCTTT
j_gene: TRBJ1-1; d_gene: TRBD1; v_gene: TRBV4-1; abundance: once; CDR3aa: CASSPKDRRNTEAFF; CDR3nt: TGCGCCAGCAGCCCTAAGGACAGGCGGAACACTGAAGCTTTCTTT
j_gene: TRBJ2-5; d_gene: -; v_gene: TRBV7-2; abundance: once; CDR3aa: CASRRDQETQYF; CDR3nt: TGTGCCAGTCGCAGGGACCAAGAGACCCAGTACTTC
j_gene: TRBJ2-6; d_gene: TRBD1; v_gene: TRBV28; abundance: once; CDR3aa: CASSTRGQGGIGVGANVLTF; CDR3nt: TGTGCCAGCAGTACCCGGGGACAGGGGGGTATAGGGGTTGGGGCCAACGTCCTGACTTTC
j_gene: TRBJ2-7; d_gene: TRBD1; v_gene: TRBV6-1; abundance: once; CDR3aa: CASSSTGGRYEQYF; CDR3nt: TGTGCCAGCAGTTCCACAGGGGGCCGTTACGAGCAGTACTTC
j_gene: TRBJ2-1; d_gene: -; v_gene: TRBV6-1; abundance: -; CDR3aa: CAGQGGIYNEQFF; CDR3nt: TGTGCCGGACAGGGAGGGATCTACAATGAGCAGTTCTTC
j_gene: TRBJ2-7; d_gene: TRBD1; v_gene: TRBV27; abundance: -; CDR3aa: CASTNRGSYEQYF; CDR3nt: TGTGCCAGCACGAACAGGGGCTCCTACGAGCAGTACTTC
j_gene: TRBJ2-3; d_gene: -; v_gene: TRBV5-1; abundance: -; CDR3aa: CASSLEVGVNTDTQYF; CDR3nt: TGCGCCAGCAGCTTGGAGGTCGGGGTAAACACAGATACGCAGTATTTT
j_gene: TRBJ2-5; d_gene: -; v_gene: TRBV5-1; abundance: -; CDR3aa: CASSLARDSQETQYF; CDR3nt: TGCGCCAGCAGCTTGGCACGAGACAGCCAAGAGACCCAGTACTTC
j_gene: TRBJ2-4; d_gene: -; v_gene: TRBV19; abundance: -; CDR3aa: CASSISKIAKNIQYF; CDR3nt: TGTGCCAGTAGTATCAGTAAGATAGCCAAAAACATTCAGTACTTC
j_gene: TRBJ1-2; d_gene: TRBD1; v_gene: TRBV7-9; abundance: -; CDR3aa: CASSLRTGGDYGYTF; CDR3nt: TGTGCCAGCAGCTTGCGGACAGGAGGGGACTATGGCTACACCTTC
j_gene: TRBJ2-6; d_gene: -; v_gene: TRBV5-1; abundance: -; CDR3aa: CASSKPTVSGANVLTF; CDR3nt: TGCGCCAGCAGCAAACCGACAGTTTCTGGGGCCAACGTCCTGACTTTC
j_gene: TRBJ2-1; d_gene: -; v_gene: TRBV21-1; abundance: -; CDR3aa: CASSKSGTSGRNEQFF; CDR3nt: TGTGCCAGCAGCAAATCCGGGACTAGCGGGCGCAATGAGCAGTTCTTC
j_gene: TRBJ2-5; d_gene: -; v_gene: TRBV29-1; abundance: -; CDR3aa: CSVSRVDETQYF; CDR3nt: TGCAGCGTTAGCCGGGTTGATGAGACCCAGTACTTC
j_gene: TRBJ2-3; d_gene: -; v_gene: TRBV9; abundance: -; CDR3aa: CASSSVEDTQYF; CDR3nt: TGTGCCAGCAGCTCAGTTGAAGATACGCAGTATTTT
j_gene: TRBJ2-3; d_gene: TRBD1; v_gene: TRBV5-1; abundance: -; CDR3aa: CASSSRTGGLDTQYF; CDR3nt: TGCGCCAGCAGCTCGAGGACAGGGGGCTTAGATACGCAGTATTTT
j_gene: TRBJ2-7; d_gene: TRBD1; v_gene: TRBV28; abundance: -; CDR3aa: CASRPTGTGGGQYF; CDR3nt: TGTGCCAGCAGACCGACCGGGACAGGGGGCGGGCAGTACTTC
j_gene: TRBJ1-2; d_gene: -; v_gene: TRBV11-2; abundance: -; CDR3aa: CASSLTGPYTGGYTF; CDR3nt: TGTGCCAGCAGCCTAACAGGGCCCTACACGGGAGGCTACACCTTC
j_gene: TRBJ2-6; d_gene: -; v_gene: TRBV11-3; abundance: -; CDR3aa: CASQSGSGANVLTF; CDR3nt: TGTGCCAGCCAGAGCGGGTCTGGGGCCAACGTCCTGACTTTC
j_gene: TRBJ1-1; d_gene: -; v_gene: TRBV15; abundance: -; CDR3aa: CATSRERSMNTEAFF; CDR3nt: TGTGCCACCAGCAGAGAGCGGAGTATGAACACTGAAGCTTTCTTT
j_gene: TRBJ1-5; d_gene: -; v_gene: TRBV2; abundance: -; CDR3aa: CASSVEVGGRQPQHF; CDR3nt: TGTGCCAGCAGTGTAGAGGTTGGGGGGAGACAGCCCCAGCATTTT
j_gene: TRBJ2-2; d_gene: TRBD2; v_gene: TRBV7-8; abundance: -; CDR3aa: CASSLEGLAGVSGAGELFF; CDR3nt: TGTGCCAGCAGCTTAGAGGGACTAGCGGGAGTCAGTGGGGCCGGGGAGCTGTTTTTT
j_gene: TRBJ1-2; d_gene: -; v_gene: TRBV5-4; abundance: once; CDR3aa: CASSLGTANYGYTF; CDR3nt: TGTGCCAGCAGCTTGGGCACAGCCAACTATGGCTACACCTTC
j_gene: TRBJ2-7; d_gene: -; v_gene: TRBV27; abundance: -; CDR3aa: CASGQWSYEQYF; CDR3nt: TGTGCCAGTGGACAGTGGTCCTACGAGCAGTACTTC
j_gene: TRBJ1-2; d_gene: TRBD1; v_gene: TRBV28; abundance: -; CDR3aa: CASSWGTGGLGGYTF; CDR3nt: TGTGCCAGCAGTTGGGGGACAGGGGGACTCGGGGGCTACACCTTC
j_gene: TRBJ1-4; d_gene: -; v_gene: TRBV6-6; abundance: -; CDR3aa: CASSQPGLGNEKLFF; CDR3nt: TGTGCCAGCAGTCAACCAGGGTTAGGAAATGAAAAACTGTTTTTT
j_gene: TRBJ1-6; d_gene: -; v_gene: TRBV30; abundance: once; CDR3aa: CAWSVGQANSPLHF; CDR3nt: TGTGCCTGGAGTGTCGGCCAGGCGAATTCACCCCTCCACTTT
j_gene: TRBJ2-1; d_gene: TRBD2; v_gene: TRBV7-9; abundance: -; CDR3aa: CASSLASGGDNEQFF; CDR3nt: TGTGCCAGCAGCCTGGCTAGCGGGGGGGACAATGAGCAGTTCTTC
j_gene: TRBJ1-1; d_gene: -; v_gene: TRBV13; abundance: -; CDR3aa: CASSLEEGRTEAFF; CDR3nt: TGTGCCAGCAGCTTAGAAGAGGGCAGGACTGAAGCTTTCTTT
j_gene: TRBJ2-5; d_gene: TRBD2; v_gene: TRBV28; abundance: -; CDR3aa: CASSPGFRTSSETQYF; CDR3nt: TGTGCCAGCAGTCCCGGATTTCGGACTAGCTCGGAGACCCAGTACTTC
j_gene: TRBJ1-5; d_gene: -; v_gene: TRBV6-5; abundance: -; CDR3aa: CASRQTGLQPQHF; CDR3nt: TGTGCCAGCAGACAAACAGGGCTTCAGCCCCAGCATTTT
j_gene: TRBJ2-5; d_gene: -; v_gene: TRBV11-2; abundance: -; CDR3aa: CASSDAAKTQYF; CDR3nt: TGTGCCAGCAGCGATGCCGCGAAGACCCAGTACTTC
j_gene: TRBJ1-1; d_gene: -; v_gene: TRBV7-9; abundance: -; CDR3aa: CASLEVVGEAFF; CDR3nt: TGTGCCAGCTTAGAGGTTGTAGGTGAAGCTTTCTTT
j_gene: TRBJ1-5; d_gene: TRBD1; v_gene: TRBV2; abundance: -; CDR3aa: CASRAPGQPPATAQHF; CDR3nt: TGTGCCAGCAGGGCACCGGGACAGCCTCCGGCGACGGCCCAGCATTTT
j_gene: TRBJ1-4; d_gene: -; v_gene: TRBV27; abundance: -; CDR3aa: CASTRFSRLPEKLFF; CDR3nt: TGTGCCAGCACGAGGTTCTCGCGATTACCTGAAAAACTGTTTTTT
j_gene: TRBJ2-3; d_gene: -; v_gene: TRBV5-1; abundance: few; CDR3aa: CASAGSGSTDTQYF; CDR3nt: TGCGCCAGCGCAGGAAGCGGTAGCACAGATACGCAGTATTTT
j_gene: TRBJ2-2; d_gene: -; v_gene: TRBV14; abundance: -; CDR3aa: CASSRQYTGELFF; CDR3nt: TGTGCCAGCAGCCGACAATACACCGGGGAGCTGTTTTTT
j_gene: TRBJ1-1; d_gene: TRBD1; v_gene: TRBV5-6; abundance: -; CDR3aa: CASSQGAAMNTEAFF; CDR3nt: TGTGCCAGCAGCCAGGGGGCAGCAATGAACACTGAAGCTTTCTTT
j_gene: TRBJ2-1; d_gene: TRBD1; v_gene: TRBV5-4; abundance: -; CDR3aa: CASSLRRTGYYNEQFF; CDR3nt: TGTGCCAGCAGCTTGAGGAGGACAGGGTATTACAATGAGCAGTTCTTC